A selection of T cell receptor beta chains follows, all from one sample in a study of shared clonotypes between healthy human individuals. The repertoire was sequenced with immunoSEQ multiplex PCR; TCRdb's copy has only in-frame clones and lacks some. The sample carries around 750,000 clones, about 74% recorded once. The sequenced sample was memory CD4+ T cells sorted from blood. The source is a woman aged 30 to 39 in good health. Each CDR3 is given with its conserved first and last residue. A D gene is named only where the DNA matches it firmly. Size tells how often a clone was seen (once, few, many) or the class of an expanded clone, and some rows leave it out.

CDR3aa: CASSFYIGSTEAFF
CDR3nt: TGTGCCAGCAGCTTTTACATTGGGAGCACTGAAGCTTTCTTT
v_gene: TRBV5-8
d_gene: -
j_gene: TRBJ1-1
abundance: -

CDR3aa: CASSFLPAGNQPQHF
CDR3nt: TGTGCCAGCAGCTTCCTCCCCGCGGGTAATCAGCCCCAGCATTTT
v_gene: TRBV7-2
d_gene: -
j_gene: TRBJ1-5
abundance: -

CDR3aa: CASRYSSENSYEQYF
CDR3nt: TGTGCCAGCAGGTATTCTAGCGAGAACTCCTACGAGCAGTACTTC
v_gene: TRBV2
d_gene: -
j_gene: TRBJ2-7
abundance: -

CDR3aa: CASSLEGGIEAFF
CDR3nt: TGTGCCAGCAGCTTAGAGGGGGGGATCGAAGCTTTCTTT
v_gene: TRBV7-9
d_gene: -
j_gene: TRBJ1-1
abundance: -

CDR3aa: CASSGPGLGGDTQYF
CDR3nt: TGTGCCAGCAGCGGACCGGGACTAGGAGGAGATACGCAGTATTTT
v_gene: TRBV9
d_gene: TRBD2
j_gene: TRBJ2-3
abundance: few

CDR3aa: CASSLVWGADQPQHF
CDR3nt: TGTGCCAGCAGTTTAGTTTGGGGGGCGGATCAGCCCCAGCATTTT
v_gene: TRBV28
d_gene: -
j_gene: TRBJ1-5
abundance: -

CDR3aa: CASSGDRASFRGYTF
CDR3nt: TGTGCCAGCAGCGGCGACAGGGCATCTTTCAGGGGCTACACCTTC
v_gene: TRBV9
d_gene: TRBD1
j_gene: TRBJ1-2
abundance: once

CDR3aa: CASRPVGATNEKLFF
CDR3nt: TGTGCCTCTCGACCCGTGGGGGCAACTAATGAAAAACTGTTTTTT
v_gene: TRBV30
d_gene: -
j_gene: TRBJ1-4
abundance: -

CDR3aa: CASSVAREGPGNTIYF
CDR3nt: TGTGCCAGCAGCGTAGCCCGCGAGGGCCCTGGAAACACCATATATTTT
v_gene: TRBV9
d_gene: -
j_gene: TRBJ1-3
abundance: few

CDR3aa: CASDKSGTGGYEQYF
CDR3nt: TGTGCCAGCGACAAATCCGGGACAGGGGGTTACGAGCAGTACTTC
v_gene: TRBV28
d_gene: TRBD1
j_gene: TRBJ2-7
abundance: few

CDR3aa: CASSEYEGGKVAGELFF
CDR3nt: TGTGCCAGCAGTGAATACGAAGGGGGAAAGGTGGCCGGGGAGCTGTTTTTT
v_gene: TRBV25-1
d_gene: -
j_gene: TRBJ2-2
abundance: many

CDR3aa: CASSEYRVTNTIYF
CDR3nt: TGTGCCAGCAGTGAATACAGGGTGACAAACACCATATATTTT
v_gene: TRBV6-1
d_gene: -
j_gene: TRBJ1-3
abundance: -

CDR3aa: CAISGGREGDTQYF
CDR3nt: TGTGCCATCAGTGGAGGGCGGGAAGGAGATACGCAGTATTTT
v_gene: TRBV10-3
d_gene: -
j_gene: TRBJ2-3
abundance: -

CDR3aa: CATPPNPAKNIQYF
CDR3nt: TGTGCCACCCCTCCTAACCCGGCCAAAAACATTCAGTACTTC
v_gene: TRBV27
d_gene: -
j_gene: TRBJ2-4
abundance: -

CDR3aa: CASSRLAIPYEQFF
CDR3nt: TGTGCCAGTAGTCGGCTAGCAATACCGTATGAGCAGTTCTTC
v_gene: TRBV19
d_gene: -
j_gene: TRBJ2-1
abundance: -

CDR3aa: CASSQVFNQQSNTEAFF
CDR3nt: TGCGCCAGCAGCCAAGTGTTCAACCAACAATCAAACACTGAAGCTTTCTTT
v_gene: TRBV4-1
d_gene: -
j_gene: TRBJ1-1
abundance: many

CDR3aa: CASSIAVQGAYQPQHF
CDR3nt: TGTGCCAGTAGTATAGCTGTACAGGGGGCATATCAGCCCCAGCATTTT
v_gene: TRBV19
d_gene: TRBD1
j_gene: TRBJ1-5
abundance: -

CDR3aa: CASRTGGGYTF
CDR3nt: TGTGCCTCGCGGACAGGGGGTGGCTACACCTTC
v_gene: TRBV30
d_gene: TRBD1
j_gene: TRBJ1-2
abundance: -

CDR3aa: CASSSRTATYSNQPQHF
CDR3nt: TGTGCCAGCAGTTCAAGGACAGCCACTTATAGCAATCAGCCCCAGCATTTT
v_gene: TRBV27
d_gene: -
j_gene: TRBJ1-5
abundance: -

CDR3aa: CASSPSGRTYEQFF
CDR3nt: TGTGCCAGCAGCCCCAGCGGGAGGACCTATGAGCAGTTCTTC
v_gene: TRBV7-3
d_gene: TRBD2
j_gene: TRBJ2-1
abundance: -

CDR3aa: CASSVTLAAYNEQFF
CDR3nt: TGTGCCAGCAGCGTAACACTAGCGGCCTACAATGAGCAGTTCTTC
v_gene: TRBV9
d_gene: TRBD2
j_gene: TRBJ2-1
abundance: -

CDR3aa: CASSGIGGRGNEQFF
CDR3nt: TGTGCCAGCAGTGGGATTGGCGGGAGAGGGAATGAGCAGTTCTTC
v_gene: TRBV2
d_gene: TRBD2
j_gene: TRBJ2-1
abundance: -

CDR3aa: CASSLTSGIYNEQFF
CDR3nt: TGCGCCAGCAGCTTGACTAGCGGGATATACAATGAGCAGTTCTTC
v_gene: TRBV5-1
d_gene: TRBD2
j_gene: TRBJ2-1
abundance: -

CDR3aa: CASSLQGTGNQPQHF
CDR3nt: TGTGCCAGCAGTTTACAGGGAACGGGCAATCAGCCCCAGCATTTT
v_gene: TRBV28
d_gene: -
j_gene: TRBJ1-5
abundance: -

CDR3aa: CASSSQGRHTEAFF
CDR3nt: TGTGCCAGCAGCTCCCAGGGGAGGCACACTGAAGCTTTCTTT
v_gene: TRBV11-1
d_gene: -
j_gene: TRBJ1-1
abundance: -

CDR3aa: CASGPPGPYEQYF
CDR3nt: TGTGCCAGCGGACCTCCCGGTCCCTACGAGCAGTACTTC
v_gene: TRBV19
d_gene: -
j_gene: TRBJ2-7
abundance: -